The clone carrying this T cell receptor (beta chain) came up a few times. Sequencing of TCR beta covered CD8+ and CD4+ T cells obtained from blood. Through negative isolation, CD4+ and CD8+ T cells were obtained, while TEMRA cells were enriched using FACS. V was trimmed by 5 bases and J by 7 bases, leaving 8 bases between them. This CDR3 spans 12 amino acids. CDR1 and CDR2 (germline): PRHDT, FYEKMQ (reference sequence). The data are from a study of CD8 T cells in Susac syndrome. Random-hexamer reverse transcription was applied to roughly 0.5 to 1 ug RNA. MiXCR, applied by TCRdb to the immunoSEQ multiplex PCR reads, yields one record per CDR3 protein. Of about 190,000 distinct CDR3 sequences detected, roughly 92% appear once; the ten largest clones hold 0.1%.

V usage is TRBV13 and J usage is TRBJ2-2; D is uncertain. The material sequenced was CD4+ T cells from PBMCs. This clonotype originated in a human donor in good health. Written as DNA, the CDR3 is TGTGCCAGCAGCCAGGACCGCGGGGAGCTGTTTTTT. Translating gives CASSQDRGELFF.